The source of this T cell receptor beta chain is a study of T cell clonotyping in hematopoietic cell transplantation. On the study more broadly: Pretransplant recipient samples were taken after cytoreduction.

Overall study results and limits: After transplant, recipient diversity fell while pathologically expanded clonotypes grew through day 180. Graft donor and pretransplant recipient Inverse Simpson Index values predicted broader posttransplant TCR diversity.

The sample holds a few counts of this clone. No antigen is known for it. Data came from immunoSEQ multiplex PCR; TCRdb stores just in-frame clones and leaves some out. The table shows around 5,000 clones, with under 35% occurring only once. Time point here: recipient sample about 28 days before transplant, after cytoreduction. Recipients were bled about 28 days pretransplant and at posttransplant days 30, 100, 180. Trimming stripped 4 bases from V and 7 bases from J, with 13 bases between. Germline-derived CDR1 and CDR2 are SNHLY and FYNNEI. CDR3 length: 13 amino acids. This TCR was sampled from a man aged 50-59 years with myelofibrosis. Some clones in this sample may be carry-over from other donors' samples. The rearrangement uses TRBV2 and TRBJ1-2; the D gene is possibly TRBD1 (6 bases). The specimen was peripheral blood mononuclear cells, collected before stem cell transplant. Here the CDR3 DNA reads TGTGCCAGCAGTGGTACAGGGAGTGGTGGCTACACCTTC. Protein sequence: CASSGTGSGGYTF.